This TCR beta chain was recorded in a study of naive and memory T cell subsets. Study findings and constraints: This RNA-based method may be sensitive to activation-related transcript changes.

This CDR3 has 15 residues. Germline V CDR1 and CDR2: SEHNR, FQNEAQ (reference sequence). The ends were cut back, 1 base at V and 0 bases at J, with 7 bases in the middle. The SP2 primer and nested alpha and beta constant region primers amplified ligated cDNA in four rounds. Blood and skin TCR RNA was reverse transcribed with alpha and beta constant primers. TCRdb reanalysed the 5' RACE reads using MiXCR and keeps one entry per CDR3 protein. The sample has over 50,000 distinct CDR3 sequences, about 7.1% seen once; the top ten hold roughly 8.9%. There are a few counts of this clonotype. The antigen is not known. The library had UMIs added by 3' ligation of an oligonucleotide to TCR cDNA. Cells were not sorted; total RNA input targeted roughly 1 to 1000 ng.

The chain is built from TRBV7-9 and TRBJ1-3; no clear D gene. The source is a female donor in good health. CDR3 amino acids: CASSLVRPSGNTIYF. The DNA of the CDR3 is TGTGCCAGCAGCTTAGTTCGCCCCTCTGGAAACACCATATATTTT.